Included here is one TCR beta chain sequence, with context. Other DNA sequences of this sample code for an identical CDR3. These data originate in a study of blood T cell repertoires in COVID-19. About the study: There were acute and convalescent COVID-19 samples, and they came from the United States, Italy and Spain. Sources were T cells, B-cell-depleted T cells, or PBMCs; the material itself was cDNA or gDNA.

In the original workflow: Reference gene primer amplification yielded estimated nucleated cell counts. Using immunoSEQ multiplex PCR, the repertoire was profiled, and TCRdb retains in-frame clones only, with some absent. Clone size and the V and J calls come from that table; the DNA yielded D and trimming. The sample carries about 260,000 clones, more than 70% recorded once. The clonotype was recovered from a woman aged 45-65 years with acute or convalescent COVID-19. Sequencing was carried out using peripheral blood.

The CDR3 nucleotides read TGTGCCAGTAGAGCAGGGTACGGACAGCCCCAGCATTTT. Protein: CASRAGYGQPQHF. This sequence joins TRBV19 and TRBJ1-5; TRBD1 is a possible D gene (5 bases). V was pared by 6 bases and J by 7 bases, with 13 bases between. The CDR3 length is 13 residues. The germline CDR1 and CDR2 sequences are LNHDA and SQIVND (reference sequence).